These 11 T cell receptor beta chains were sequenced from one sample in a study of identical twins. Each CDR3 protein gets one entry after TCRdb re-called the 5' RACE reads with MiXCR. The sample records about 690,000 distinct CDR3 sequences, 5.5% to 6.5% being singletons. Sequencing was performed on naive T cells sorted from blood. Every receptor here comes from a man aged 18 to 30 in good health.

This sequence joins TRBV5-1 and TRBJ2-1; TRBD2 matches 9 bases. The CDR3 length is 15 residues. With V trimmed by 0 bases and J by 8 bases, 6 bases remained unmatched. Germline lookup yields CDR1 SGHRS and CDR2 YFSETQ. CDR3 protein: CASSLDGLAIHEQFF. As DNA, the CDR3 is TGCGCCAGCAGCTTGGATGGACTAGCGATCCATGAGCAGTTCTTC. Complete variable domain (other parts from reference TRBV5-1 and TRBJ2-1): KAGVTQTPRYLIKTRGQQVTLSCSPISGHRSVSWYQQTPGQGLQFLFEYFSETQRNKGNFPGRFSGRQFSNSRSEMNVSTLELGDSALYLCASSLDGLAIHEQFFGPGTRLTVL.

There are many counts of this clonotype. The genes are TRBV6-2 or TRBV6-3 and TRBJ2-7; D unresolved. Deletions cut 0 bases from V and 7 bases from J, with 10 bases between. The germline CDR1 and CDR2 sequences are MNHEY and SVGEGT. This CDR3 is 13 amino acids long. CDR3 DNA sequence: TGTGCCAGCAGTTACTCCACCCTGGGGGAGCAGTACGTC. This codes for CASSYSTLGEQYV.

There are a few counts of this clonotype. The genes are TRBV29-1 and TRBJ2-1; TRBD2 matches 7 bases. J was trimmed by 10 bases and V by 3 bases; bases with no gene match: 3. Germline V lookup: CDR1 SQVTM, CDR2 ANQGSEA. The CDR3 spans 11 residues. The CDR3 spells CSVEAGVEQFF. The DNA of the CDR3 is TGCAGCGTTGAGGCGGGAGTAGAGCAGTTCTTC.

This clonotype was recorded at least ten times. The V and J genes are TRBV29-1 and TRBJ2-1, with unresolved D. The CDR3 totals 15 residues. Trimming removed 3 bases at V and 3 bases at J, with 15 bases between. From germline, CDR1 is SQVTM and CDR2 ANQGSEA. The CDR3 reads CSVERSGDLYNEQFF. In DNA, the CDR3 is TGCAGCGTTGAGAGGAGTGGTGATCTCTACAATGAGCAGTTCTTC.

The J gene is TRBJ2-7, the V gene TRBV25-1, with D possibly matching TRBD1 (5 bases). Germline V CDR1 and CDR2: MGHDK, SYGVNS. CDR3 length equals 13 residues. V lost 2 bases and J 3 bases, leaving 8 bases between the germline ends. As DNA, the CDR3 is TGTGCCAGCAGTGAAACAGGTCTCTACGAGCAGTACTTC. This translates into CASSETGLYEQYF.

This clonotype was seen at least ten times. This chain joins TRBV10-3 and TRBJ2-3, with 7 bases matching TRBD1. This CDR3 has 14 amino acids. Per the germline V gene, CDR1 is ENHRY and CDR2 is SYGVKD. The junction had 11 bases not matched to a gene; V was cut back by 8 bases and J by 6 bases. CDR3 residues: CAIAQGVQSDTQYF. DNA of the CDR3: TGTGCCATCGCGCAGGGGGTACAGTCGGATACGCAGTATTTT.

As concerns this clonotype: The junction and the germline gene differ at one end; a read error may be behind it. V gene TRBV5-1 combines with J gene TRBJ2-4; tentatively, D is TRBD2 (6 bases). This CDR3 is 12 amino acids long. The germline gives CDR1 SGHRS, CDR2 YFSETQ. This CDR3 is CASSSSGTRWDF. As DNA, the CDR3 is TGCGCCAGCAGCTCATCTGGGACTCGATGGGACTTC.

This clonotype was seen only a few times. The chain is built from TRBV7-2 and TRBJ2-5; D is perhaps TRBD1 (5 bases). The germline V gene encodes CDR1 SGHTA and CDR2 FQGNSA. This CDR3 has 16 amino acids. With 1 base removed from V and 2 bases from J, the gap between germline ends came to 14 bases. Here the CDR3 reads CASSLVVTQGQETQYF. DNA of the CDR3: TGTGCCAGCAGCTTAGTCGTAACCCAGGGACAAGAGACCCAGTACTTC.

The chain combines TRBV9 with TRBJ2-4; 8 bases align to TRBD2. V dropped 3 bases and J dropped 2; count of bases not matched to a gene: 13. The germline V gene has CDR1 SGDLS and CDR2 YYNGEE. The CDR3 extends over 18 amino acids. The CDR3: CASSAPTIGRASKNIQYF. Written as DNA, the CDR3 is TGTGCCAGCAGCGCCCCTACGATCGGGAGGGCCTCCAAAAACATTCAGTACTTC. The complete variable domain, with remaining parts taken from reference TRBV9 and TRBJ2-4, reads DSGVTQTPKHLITATGQRVTLRCSPRSGDLSVYWYQQSLDQGLQFLIQYYNGEERAKGNILERFSAQQFPDLHSELNLSSLELGDSALYFCASSAPTIGRASKNIQYFGAGTRLSVL.

At least ten counts were recorded for this clonotype. The DNA for the CDR3 is TGCAGTGCTATGGGAGGACAGGGCCCTTCTAGCACAGATACGCAGTATTTT. Its translation is CSAMGGQGPSSTDTQYF. J is TRBJ2-3 and V is TRBV20-1, with 8 positions matching TRBD1. After removal of 4 bases from V and 0 bases from J, the junction contained 12 bases not matched to a gene. The CDR3 is 17 amino acids. Germline V gene sequence: CDR1 DFQATT, CDR2 SNEGSKA (reference sequence).

About this clonotype itself: A much larger clone is a single base away; this may be a read error. No conserved phenylalanine or tryptophan is present at the end of the CDR3, so a read error is the likely explanation. The chain uses TRBV24-1 and TRBJ2-6; either TRBD1 or TRBD2 may fit D (5 bases each). From germline, CDR1 is KGHDR and CDR2 SFDVKD. Trimming removed 4 bases from V and 0 bases from J, with 12 bases in between. This CDR3 is built from 17 residues. The CDR3 protein is CATSDPGTASGANVLTL. CDR3 DNA sequence: TGTGCCACCAGTGACCCCGGGACGGCCTCTGGGGCCAACGTCCTGACTCTC.